These T cell receptor beta chains were read from a single sample in a study of beta chain features in type 1 diabetes. Using immunoSEQ multiplex PCR, the repertoire was profiled, and TCRdb retains in-frame clones only, with some absent. Found here are more than 50,000 clones, 59% of them singletons; the top ten hold 2% to 2.5%. Sequences were obtained from Tregs from blood. These receptor sequences come from a woman between 18 and 29 years old in good health. Each CDR3 is given with its conserved first and last residue. The order of the fields is clone size, V gene, J gene, D gene, CDR3 protein, CDR3 DNA. A D gene is named only where the DNA matches it firmly. Clone size is stated in some rows and not others, as once, few, many or a class when expanded.

>.|TRBV6-5|TRBJ2-7|.
CASSYSRDYSYEQYF
TGTGCCAGCAGTTACTCCCGAGACTACTCCTACGAGCAGTACTTC
>.|TRBV7-9|TRBJ1-2|.
CASRQGLGEAGYTF
TGTGCCAGCAGACAGGGATTAGGGGAAGCTGGCTACACCTTC
>.|TRBV29-1|TRBJ2-7|TRBD1
CSVSRGRNYEQYF
TGCAGCGTTAGCAGGGGGCGGAACTACGAGCAGTACTTC
>.|TRBV7-2|TRBJ2-7|.
CASSDTSYEQYF
TGTGCCAGCAGCGACACGTCCTACGAGCAGTACTTC
>.|TRBV5-1|TRBJ2-3|TRBD2
CASSGGTSGGPSTDTQYF
TGCGCCAGCAGCGGAGGGACTAGCGGGGGACCTAGCACAGATACGCAGTATTTT
>.|TRBV6-1|TRBJ2-1|TRBD2
CASRPSGTNEQFF
TGTGCCAGCAGGCCTAGCGGGACCAATGAGCAGTTCTTC
>.|TRBV25-1|TRBJ2-3|.
CASSQGITDTQYF
TGTGCCAGCAGTCAGGGGATCACAGATACGCAGTATTTT
>.|TRBV5-1|TRBJ2-6|.
CASSLGGAGANVLTF
TGCGCCAGCAGCTTAGGGGGGGCTGGGGCCAACGTCCTGACTTTC
>.|TRBV5-4|TRBJ2-1|TRBD2
CASSLGVGLAENNEQFF
TGTGCCAGCAGCTTGGGGGTCGGACTAGCAGAGAACAATGAGCAGTTCTTC
>once|TRBV10-3|TRBJ1-2|.
CAIRTSGGPDTF
TGTGCCATCAGGACTAGCGGGGGGCCGGATACCTTC
>few|TRBV7-9|TRBJ2-5|.
CASSFQETQYF
TGTGCCAGCAGCTTTCAGGAGACCCAGTACTTC
>.|TRBV6-1|TRBJ1-3|.
CASSEQGGNTIYF
TGTGCCAGCAGTGAACAGGGAGGGAACACCATATATTTT
>few|TRBV5-1|TRBJ2-1|TRBD1
CASCPRPGGFGEQFF
TGCGCCAGCTGCCCTCGGCCAGGGGGCTTTGGAGAGCAGTTCTTC
>few|TRBV7-9|TRBJ1-2|TRBD1
CASSLSDRDYGYTF
TGTGCCAGCAGCTTGTCCGACAGGGACTATGGCTACACCTTC
>.|TRBV7-9|TRBJ1-2|.
CASSLRGTNYGYTF
TGTGCCAGCAGCTTACGGGGAACTAACTATGGCTACACCTTC
>.|TRBV7-2|TRBJ2-1|TRBD2
CASSLALAGARLF
TGTGCCAGCAGCTTAGCGCTAGCGGGGGCCCGGCTCTTC
>.|TRBV19|TRBJ2-5|TRBD2
CASRSGTSGRGEQYF
TGTGCCAGCCGATCCGGGACTAGCGGCCGAGGGGAGCAGTACTTC
>.|TRBV9|TRBJ2-2|TRBD1
CASSVEISDRVTGELFF
TGTGCCAGCAGCGTAGAAATCTCTGACAGGGTAACCGGGGAGCTGTTTTTT
>.|TRBV10-2|TRBJ2-1|.
CASSVWGGGDEQFF
TGCGCCAGCAGTGTGTGGGGAGGAGGGGATGAGCAGTTCTTC
>.|TRBV9|TRBJ1-4|TRBD1
CASSGSSGTGEKLFF
TGTGCCAGCAGCGGAAGTTCCGGGACAGGAGAAAAACTGTTTTTT
>few|TRBV19|TRBJ2-1|TRBD2
CASSRTSGAYNEQFF
TGTGCCAGTAGCAGGACTAGCGGGGCTTACAATGAGCAGTTCTTC
>few|TRBV29-1|TRBJ1-2|TRBD1
CSVEGQGHGYTF
TGCAGCGTCGAGGGACAGGGGCACGGCTACACCTTC
>few|TRBV18|TRBJ1-2|TRBD1
CASSPVRGQDGYTF
TGTGCCAGCTCACCAGTGAGGGGGCAGGACGGCTACACCTTC
>.|TRBV7-8|TRBJ1-2|.
CASSLVDSGGYTF
TGTGCCAGCAGCTTAGTCGACAGCGGGGGCTACACCTTC
>.|TRBV6-1|TRBJ2-1|.
CASSAVYNEQFF
TGTGCCAGCAGTGCGGTTTACAATGAGCAGTTCTTC